These 6 T cell receptor beta chains originate from one sample sequenced in a study of control samples from healthy donors and cancer patients. Libraries were prepared by immunoSEQ multiplex PCR; TCRdb keeps only in-frame clonotypes and omits some of them. The sample carries roughly 200,000 clones, roughly 94% recorded once. Sequencing used blood. These TCRs come from a man aged 45-65 years in good health.

CDR3 sequence: CASSRDRSMNTEAFF. The CDR3 DNA sequence: TGTGCCAGCAGTAGAGACAGGTCCATGAACACTGAAGCTTTCTTT. The genes are TRBV6-5 and TRBJ1-1; D may be TRBD1 (6 bases). The germline V and J ends were trimmed by 5 bases and 0 bases, with 13 bases remaining between them. Germline V gene sequence: CDR1 MNHEY, CDR2 SVGAGI. The CDR3 length is 15 residues.

J is TRBJ1-2 and V is TRBV19; 8 positions agree with TRBD1. CDR1 is LNHDA, CDR2 SQIVND, per germline (reference sequence). The CDR3 spans 12 residues. Losses at the gene ends were 6 bases for V and 7 bases for J; bases not matched to a gene: 4. The CDR3 loop is CASRDRVRGYTF. As DNA, the CDR3 is TGTGCCAGTAGGGACAGGGTACGTGGCTACACCTTC. The full variable domain, with the rest looked up from reference TRBV19 and TRBJ1-2, is DGGITQSPKYLFRKEGQNVTLSCEQNLNHDAMYWYRQDPGQGLRLIYYSQIVNDFQKGDIAEGYSVSREKKESFPLTVTSAQKNPTAFYLCASRDRVRGYTFGSGTRLTVV.

As to this clone: An end of the junction does not agree with germline; a read error may underlie this. The chain joins TRBV2 to TRBJ2-2, with 7 bases lining up with TRBD2. The germline V gene encodes CDR1 SNHLY and CDR2 FYNNEI. This CDR3 has 14 residues. As DNA, the CDR3 is TGTGCCAGCAGAGAAGGGAGGGGCACCGGGGAGCTGTTTTTT. Residues: CASREGRGTGELFF.

The chain is built from TRBV5-1 and TRBJ1-1; D ambiguous. CDR3 length equals 17 residues. The germline V gene has CDR1 SGHRS and CDR2 YFSETQ. Trimming took 4 bases from V and 1 from J, leaving 20 bases between them. The CDR3 DNA sequence: TGCGCCAGCAGCCTTTCCGTTGTAAACGGTCGGAACACTGAAGCTTTCTTT. Encoded protein: CASSLSVVNGRNTEAFF.

This rearrangement joins TRBV9 to TRBJ1-1; 7 bases align to TRBD1. This CDR3 contains 15 residues. Germline CDR1 is SGDLS and CDR2 is YYNGEE. J gave up 3 bases and V 3 bases, and 8 bases lay outside the gene matches. CDR3 loop: CASSDQTGFDTEAFF. DNA for the CDR3: TGTGCCAGCAGCGACCAGACAGGGTTTGACACTGAAGCTTTCTTT.

This chain joins TRBV3-1 (or the pseudogene TRBV3-2) and TRBJ1-2, with D possibly matching TRBD1 (5 bases). Germline values: CDR1 LGHDT, CDR2 YNNKEL (reference sequence). The CDR3 is 15 residues long. Deletions cut 4 bases from V and 5 bases from J, with 17 bases between. The CDR3 here is CASSPRTPGGYGYTF. The DNA of the CDR3 is TGTGCCAGCAGCCCACGGACACCCGGAGGGTATGGCTACACCTTC.